This is a list of T cell receptor beta chains from one sample in a study of T cells in Graves' hyperthyroidism and ophthalmopathy. Via MiXCR, TCRdb re-called the multiplex PCR reads, giving one row per CDR3 protein. The sample records approximately 430,000 distinct CDR3 sequences, 15% to 19% being singletons. Specimen: blood. The receptors derive from a woman younger than 30 with Graves' hyperthyroidism. Both conserved end residues are part of each CDR3. The D gene is left open where the match is weak. The size field is filled for only some rows; it gives once, few, many or a size class.

TGTGCCAGCGGCCCCGGGACTAGCGAGGTAGATACGCAGTATTTT	CASGPGTSEVDTQYF	TRBJ2-3	TRBD2	TRBV6-1	.
TGCGCCAGCAGCTTCTCCGGGACAGGGGGTGTCAATGAGCAGTTCTTC	CASSFSGTGGVNEQFF	TRBJ2-1	TRBD1	TRBV5-1	many
TGTGCCAGCAGCTTGGGGACAGGGGGATTCTCTGGAAACACCATATATTTT	CASSLGTGGFSGNTIYF	TRBJ1-3	TRBD1	TRBV5-5	few
TGTGCCAGCAGCTATGGGGACAATCAGCCCCAGCATTTT	CASSYGDNQPQHF	TRBJ1-5	.	TRBV9	many
TGTGCCAGTAGTATGAGGGGGCTTAAAGCTTTCTTT	CASSMRGLKAFF	TRBJ1-1	TRBD1	TRBV19	.
TGTGCCAGCAGCTTACGGTGGAAGCACGGCTCTGGGGCCAACGTCCTGACTTTC	CASSLRWKHGSGANVLTF	TRBJ2-6	.	TRBV7-9	.
TGTGCCAGCAGTTTAGCCTCTGAGTATGGCTACACCTTC	CASSLASEYGYTF	TRBJ1-2	.	TRBV27	.
TGTGCCAGCATCAACACACTGGGCGCGAGTGAGCAGTTCTTC	CASINTLGASEQFF	TRBJ2-1	.	TRBV28	many
TGTGCCAGCAGCACAGGGCCCTTAGCGCCCCAGCATTTT	CASSTGPLAPQHF	TRBJ1-5	.	TRBV28	many
TGTGTCACCGCGAAGGGTGGGGAGCTGTTTTTT	CVTAKGGELFF	TRBJ2-2	.	TRBV15	.
TGCGCCAGCAGCCAGGGTCCACTAGCGGGACAAGAGACCCAGTACTTC	CASSQGPLAGQETQYF	TRBJ2-5	TRBD2	TRBV4-1	many
TGTGCCAGCGCCCCGCAGGGGGCGCGAGGAAACACCATATATTTT	CASAPQGARGNTIYF	TRBJ1-3	TRBD1	TRBV28	.
TGTGCCAGCAGTTACCTCCCTCGGGGGAGCTCCTACAATGAGCAGTTCTTC	CASSYLPRGSSYNEQFF	TRBJ2-1	.	TRBV6-7	.
TGTGCCAGTAGTCTCCGACTAGCGGGGGGACTCGGGAATGAGCAGTTCTTC	CASSLRLAGGLGNEQFF	TRBJ2-1	TRBD2	TRBV19	few
TGTGCCAGCATGCGGCGACTACTTAACAATGAGCAGTTCTTC	CASMRRLLNNEQFF	TRBJ2-1	.	TRBV13	.
TGTGCCAGCAGCTCGCCCGGCACAGGGTGGGGCAATCAGCCCCAGCATTTT	CASSSPGTGWGNQPQHF	TRBJ1-5	.	TRBV7-8	many
TGTGCCAGCAGCCAATCGACAGAGGGAGAGCAGTACTTC	CASSQSTEGEQYF	TRBJ2-7	.	TRBV16	many
TGTGCCTGGAGTGTACGGCGAACTAGCGGGAGAACAGATACGCAGTATTTT	CAWSVRRTSGRTDTQYF	TRBJ2-3	TRBD2	TRBV30	many
TGTGCCAGTAGTAAGCAGGCGAGCTCCTACGAGCAGTACTTC	CASSKQASSYEQYF	TRBJ2-7	.	TRBV19	many
TGTGCCAGCAGTTTATATCCTGGCGGGATAGGTACCGGGGAGCTGTTTTTT	CASSLYPGGIGTGELFF	TRBJ2-2	.	TRBV27	.
TGTGCCAGCAGCTCGCTAGCGGGGGATTCCTACAATGAGCAGTTCTTC	CASSSLAGDSYNEQFF	TRBJ2-1	TRBD2	TRBV7-3	.
TGTGCCAGCAGCCGCCTGAGGACTACTGGGCAAGAGACCCAGTACTTC	CASSRLRTTGQETQYF	TRBJ2-5	.	TRBV12-3/TRBV12-4	many
TGTGCCACCAGTGATTCCGGGGGAACCGGGGAGCTGTTTTTT	CATSDSGGTGELFF	TRBJ2-2	.	TRBV24-1	few
TGCAGCGTTTGTATTCTCTTGGGGCAAGAGCAGTACTTC	CSVCILLGQEQYF	TRBJ2-7	.	TRBV29-1	many
TGTGCCAGCAGTCCACTGGACGGATCATCTGGAAACACCATATATTTT	CASSPLDGSSGNTIYF	TRBJ1-3	.	TRBV6-2/TRBV6-3	.
TGTGCCAGCAGCCCTATCTTCCGAGGGACAGGGACCCTCTCTGGAAACACCATATATTTT	CASSPIFRGTGTLSGNTIYF	TRBJ1-3	TRBD1	TRBV6-1	few
TGTGCCAGCAGCTCCGTCTGGGGAGGGATATACAATGAGCAGTTCTTC	CASSSVWGGIYNEQFF	TRBJ2-1	TRBD2	TRBV5-5	many
TGTGCCAGCAGCTTGGTGGTCCCCCAGCATTTT	CASSLVVPQHF	TRBJ1-5	.	TRBV5-4	.
TGCAGTGCTAGACCCCCGTATGGAGGGAGAGGTGAAAAACTGTTTTTT	CSARPPYGGRGEKLFF	TRBJ1-4	.	TRBV20-1	.
TGTGCCAGCAGCCCCCCCGCGCCGCCCCAGCATTTT	CASSPPAPPQHF	TRBJ1-5	.	TRBV9	few
TGTGCCAGCAGTTACTCAGGGGCTCGTGGCTACACCTTC	CASSYSGARGYTF	TRBJ1-2	.	TRBV6-2/TRBV6-3	many
TGCAGCTTAAACAGGGGGCAGGTCGACACTGAAGCTTTCTTT	CSLNRGQVDTEAFF	TRBJ1-1	TRBD1	TRBV29-1	many
TGTGCCAGCTCAGTCCGGGACAGGGGCACAGATACGCAGTATTTT	CASSVRDRGTDTQYF	TRBJ2-3	TRBD1	TRBV18	many
TGCGCCAGCAGCCGGAGGGGGATGGGGGGGGGTCAAACTGAAGCTTTCTTT	CASSRRGMGGGQTEAFF	TRBJ1-1	.	TRBV5-1	many
TGTGCCACCAGCGAGGGACAGGGCGTGCAAGAGACCCAGTACTTC	CATSEGQGVQETQYF	TRBJ2-5	TRBD1	TRBV15	many
TGTGCCAGCAGCCTACCGGCGCGGTCGAACACCGGGGAGCTGTTTTTT	CASSLPARSNTGELFF	TRBJ2-2	.	TRBV7-9	few
TGTGCCAGCAGCCTCCAGGTACCCATGACCCAGTACTTC	CASSLQVPMTQYF	TRBJ2-5	.	TRBV7-8	many
TGTGCCAGCAGCTTGGATAGCTCTCGGGAGCAGTACTTC	CASSLDSSREQYF	TRBJ2-7	.	TRBV5-4	few
TGTGCCAGCAGCTTAGCACCAATAGCGGGGACGGACAGGAAAACCTACGAGCAGTACTTC	CASSLAPIAGTDRKTYEQYF	TRBJ2-7	.	TRBV11-2	many
TGCAGCGTTGTGGGGACTAGCGGGAGGGCCAACAATGAGCAGTTCTTC	CSVVGTSGRANNEQFF	TRBJ2-1	TRBD2	TRBV29-1	many
TGTGCCAGCAGCCCTCATGGCGGGAGTTACGAGCAGTACTTC	CASSPHGGSYEQYF	TRBJ2-7	TRBD2	TRBV3-1	.
TGTGCCAGCAGCACGGACAGCCGCTATGGCTACACCTTC	CASSTDSRYGYTF	TRBJ1-2	.	TRBV7-8	.
TGCGCCAGCAGCACAAGCGTGAACACCGGGACGGGCTATGGCTACACCTTC	CASSTSVNTGTGYGYTF	TRBJ1-2	.	TRBV5-1	many
TGTGCCAGCAGTGTAGGCAGGGTGTACGAAAAACTGTTTTTT	CASSVGRVYEKLFF	TRBJ1-4	.	TRBV6-1	.
TGTGCCAGCAGTTACTCGATAACTAGCGGGAGGGCCAGGATAGATAATGAGCAGTTCTTC	CASSYSITSGRARIDNEQFF	TRBJ2-1	TRBD2	TRBV6-5	many
TGTGCCTTCTTCTTGGGAGAAAAACTGTTTTTT	CAFFLGEKLFF	TRBJ1-4	.	TRBV30	many
TGTGCCAGCAGCCAAGATCTGGGTGTGGGGGAGACCCAGTACTTC	CASSQDLGVGETQYF	TRBJ2-5	.	TRBV14	many
TGTGCCAGCACTCCGGGACAGGGAGTAGGCTACACCTTC	CASTPGQGVGYTF	TRBJ1-2	TRBD1	TRBV27	few
TGTGCCAGCAGCGCGGGACAGGGGGCGGGCGAAAAACTGTTTTTT	CASSAGQGAGEKLFF	TRBJ1-4	TRBD1	TRBV11-3	few
TGTGCCACCAGTGATTTGCGGCAGGCGAACACTGAAGCTTTCTTT	CATSDLRQANTEAFF	TRBJ1-1	.	TRBV24-1	many
TGTGCCAGCAAGCTACTTTATCGACAGCAGTCCTATGGCTACACCTTC	CASKLLYRQQSYGYTF	TRBJ1-2	.	TRBV6-1	.
TGTGCCAGCAGTGAAGCGCCCGGGGCAGGGACCTTC	CASSEAPGAGTF	TRBJ1-2	.	TRBV2	many
TGTGCCAGCAGCTTTAGCGGGGGAGCCCGGAATGAGCAGTTCTTC	CASSFSGGARNEQFF	TRBJ2-1	TRBD2	TRBV11-2	many
TGTGCCACCACCGGGACTAGCGGGACCGGGGAGCTGTTTTTT	CATTGTSGTGELFF	TRBJ2-2	TRBD2	TRBV24-1	few
TGCAGCGCCCGACAGGGGAAACGAGAGACCCAGTACTTC	CSARQGKRETQYF	TRBJ2-5	TRBD1	TRBV29-1	many
TGCAGTGCTACCCCTGAAAGTACCCCGTCCTACGAGCAGTACTTC	CSATPESTPSYEQYF	TRBJ2-7	.	TRBV20-1	many
TGTGCCAGCGCCGATCAAATCGGGACAGATAATCAGCCCCAGCATTTT	CASADQIGTDNQPQHF	TRBJ1-5	TRBD1	TRBV28	many
TGTGCCAGCAGTTTACAGGGGGCTTATACTGAAGCTTTCTTT	CASSLQGAYTEAFF	TRBJ1-1	TRBD1	TRBV12-3/TRBV12-4	many